The 31 T cell receptor beta chains listed next were all sequenced from one sample in a study of OX40 agonist ivuxolimab in advanced cancers. Assay: immunoSEQ multiplex PCR; the TCRdb copy retains only in-frame clones and omits some. The data hold tens of thousands of clones, with about 80% observed a single time. Sequenced here: CD4+ or CD8+ T cells sorted from blood, sampled in a trial of the OX40 agonist ivuxolimab. The origin of the receptors is an adult with an advanced solid tumor such as melanoma, head and neck, liver or kidney cancer.

This chain connects TRBV9 to TRBJ1-1, with TRBD1 as a possible D gene (6 bases). CDR1 is SGDLS and CDR2 is YYNGEE in the germline V gene. The CDR3 consists of 14 residues. Trimming removed 4 bases at V and 4 bases at J, with 14 bases between. For the CDR3, the DNA is TGTGCCAGCAGCCTATCAGGGGCCGCCACTGAAGCTTTCTTT. Residues: CASSLSGAATEAFF.

This clone was detected once. This chain uses TRBV2 with TRBJ1-1, with a possible D match to TRBD1 (6 bases). The CDR3 sequence is 14 residues long. V was clipped by 2 bases and J by 8 bases, with 15 bases between them. Germline CDR1 SNHLY, CDR2 FYNNEI. CDR3 protein: CASSEHPPGGEAFF. CDR3 DNA: TGTGCCAGCAGTGAACACCCACCGGGGGGCGAAGCTTTCTTT. The variable domain in full, with the rest retrieved from reference TRBV2 and TRBJ1-1, is EPEVTQTPSHQVTQMGQEVILRCVPISNHLYFYWYRQILGQKVEFLVSFYNNEISEKSEIFDDQFSVERPDGSNFTLKIRSTKLEDSAMYFCASSEHPPGGEAFFGQGTRLTVV.

This clone was observed a few times. The chain carries TRBV15 and TRBJ1-5, with 11 bases that match TRBD1. The V gene's germline CDR1 is LNHNV and CDR2 YYDKDF (reference sequence). This CDR3 region has 16 residues. The trim removed 1 base at V and 4 bases at J, leaving 3 bases unmatched. The CDR3 DNA is TGTGCCACCAGCAGAGGAGGGACAGGGGGGAATCAGCCCCAGCATTTT. Residues: CATSRGGTGGNQPQHF.

The V and J genes are TRBV4-1 and TRBJ1-2; possible D gene TRBD1, 5 bases. The V end was cut by 1 base, the J end by 3 bases, with 12 bases between. The CDR3 contains 15 residues. Germline assignment: CDR1 MGHRA and CDR2 YSYEKL. This chain's CDR3 is CASSQGGRGYYGYTF. CDR3 nucleotide sequence: TGCGCCAGCAGCCAAGGCGGGAGGGGTTACTATGGCTACACCTTC.

This chain connects TRBV9 to TRBJ2-3, with 10 bases identical to TRBD2. This CDR3 has 14 amino acids. Germline V gene lookup returns CDR1 SGDLS and CDR2 YYNGEE. Losses at the gene ends were 3 bases for V and 4 bases for J; bases not matched to a gene: 2. The CDR3 DNA follows: TGTGCCAGCAGCGGGACTAGCGGCCCAGATACGCAGTATTTT. Residues: CASSGTSGPDTQYF.

A few counts support this clone. The chain's CDR3 is CASSFGGWDSPLHF. The CDR3 DNA reads as TGTGCCAGCAGTTTTGGAGGGTGGGATTCACCCCTCCACTTT. The J gene is TRBJ1-6, the V gene TRBV27; D remains ambiguous. Trimming stripped 3 bases from V and 8 bases from J, with 11 bases between. CDR3 length: 14 amino acids. Germline V lookup: CDR1 MNHEY, CDR2 SMNVEV (reference sequence).

V and J are TRBV27 and TRBJ2-2, with D unclear. The CDR3 length is 18 residues. Deletions cut 1 base from V and 4 bases from J, with 19 bases between. Germline CDR1 is MNHEY and CDR2 is SMNVEV (reference sequence). CDR3 sequence reads: CASSLYFSHPRSTGELFF. As DNA, the CDR3 is TGTGCCAGCAGTTTATATTTTTCACATCCGCGGAGCACCGGGGAGCTGTTTTTT.

This clone was seen a few times. This sequence joins TRBV6-1 and TRBJ2-5, with 8 bases matching TRBD1. J lost 1 base, V lost 6 bases, and 7 bases had no gene match. The germline gives CDR1 MNHNS, CDR2 SASEGT. The CDR3 contains 15 residues. The CDR3 bases are TGTGCCAGCAGCCGGACAGGGAACGGCCAAGAGACCCAGTACTTC. Its protein product is CASSRTGNGQETQYF.

The rearrangement joins TRBV5-1 to TRBJ1-4; weak D call: TRBD1 (5 bases). Germline CDR1 and CDR2: SGHRS and YFSETQ. The V end was cut by 4 bases, the J end by 7 bases, with 14 bases between. This CDR3 is built from 14 residues. CDR3 protein: CASSQQERAEKLFF. DNA of the CDR3: TGCGCCAGCAGCCAACAGGAGCGGGCTGAAAAACTGTTTTTT.

The gene calls are TRBV19 and TRBJ1-1, with D maybe TRBD1 (6 bases). This CDR3 region has 13 residues. The germline gives CDR1 LNHDA, CDR2 SQIVND (reference sequence). V was pared by 4 bases and J by 5 bases, with 11 bases between. The CDR3 sequence is CASSTTGRTEAFF. The CDR3 DNA reads as TGTGCCAGTAGTACAACAGGGAGAACTGAAGCTTTCTTT.

This chain joins TRBV29-1 and TRBJ1-1, with TRBD1 matching over 8 bases. The CDR3 sequence is 13 residues long. The V gene end was trimmed by 6 bases and the J gene end by 5 bases; junction bases not matched to a gene: 8. Germline V gene lookup returns CDR1 SQVTM and CDR2 ANQGSEA. The CDR3 is CSVEQGGQTEAFF. The CDR3 DNA reads as TGCAGCGTAGAACAGGGGGGACAAACTGAAGCTTTCTTT.

The CDR3 DNA is TGTGCCAGCAGTGACAGGACAGCTAATAATTCACCCCTCCACTTT. Protein sequence: CASSDRTANNSPLHF. The chain carries TRBV6-6 and TRBJ1-6; possibly TRBD1 for D (6 bases). Trimming left V 5 bases short and J 5 bases short, with 13 bases between. The CDR3 length is 15 residues. Germline V CDR1 and CDR2: MNHNY, SVGAGI (reference sequence).

This chain uses TRBV19 with TRBJ2-2; D unresolved. CDR1 is LNHDA, CDR2 SQIVND, per germline (reference sequence). The CDR3 has 14 amino acids. The germline V and J ends were trimmed by 9 bases and 7 bases, with 18 bases remaining between them. Written as DNA, the CDR3 is TGTGCCAGCAAATCCAACGTGGGTGTCGGGGAGCTGTTTTTT. Protein product: CASKSNVGVGELFF.

This chain connects TRBV19 to TRBJ1-1, with D tentatively TRBD1 (5 bases). Trimming removed 4 bases at V and 4 bases at J, with 22 bases between. The length of the CDR3 is 17 residues. CDR1 and CDR2 from the germline V gene are LNHDA and SQIVND (reference sequence). The chain's CDR3 is CASSTDRGNRGVTEAFF. The CDR3 region has the DNA TGTGCCAGTAGTACGGACCGGGGAAACCGAGGGGTCACTGAAGCTTTCTTT.

This chain joins TRBV7-8 and TRBJ1-5; TRBD1 agrees at 10 bases. Per germline, CDR1 SGHVS and CDR2 FQNEAQ. The CDR3 runs to 15 residues. The ends lost 3 bases at V and 2 bases at J; junction bases unmatched: 1. The CDR3: CASSFGTGGNQPQHF. The CDR3 nucleotides are TGTGCCAGCAGCTTTGGGACAGGGGGCAATCAGCCCCAGCATTTT. The complete variable domain, with remaining parts taken from reference TRBV7-8 and TRBJ1-5, reads GAGVSQSPRYKVAKRGQDVALRCDPISGHVSLFWYQQALGQGPEFLTYFQNEAQLDKSGLPSDRFFAERPEGSVSTLKIQRTQQEDSAVYLCASSFGTGGNQPQHFGDGTRLSIL.

The J gene is TRBJ2-2, the V gene TRBV5-4; TRBD1 is a possible D gene (5 bases). V dropped 4 bases and J dropped 6 bases, with 16 bases sitting between them. The CDR3 loop spans 15 amino acids. CDR1 and CDR2 from the germline V gene are SGHNT and YYREEE (reference sequence). Written as DNA, the CDR3 is TGTGCCAGCAGCCCAACGCAGGGTGTATCCGGGGAGCTGTTTTTT. The encoded protein is CASSPTQGVSGELFF.

In regard to this clone: The sample holds other DNA sequences that translate to the same CDR3. V usage is TRBV6-6 and J usage is TRBJ2-1; D might be TRBD1 (5 bases). Germline V CDR1 and CDR2: MNHNY, SVGAGI (reference sequence). Trimming removed 6 bases from V and 3 bases from J, with 9 bases in between. CDR3 size: 13 residues. The CDR3 sequence is CASSRDSYNEQFF. In nucleotides, the CDR3 is TGTGCCAGCAGCCGAGACAGCTACAATGAGCAGTTCTTC.

V gene TRBV6-5 combines with J gene TRBJ1-4; D unclear. CDR1 MNHEY and CDR2 SVGAGI come from the germline V gene. Trimming stripped 2 bases from V and 8 bases from J, with 9 bases between. This CDR3 is built from 13 residues. The CDR3 protein is CASSYRAGEKLFF. In nucleotides, the CDR3 is TGTGCCAGCAGTTACAGGGCTGGGGAAAAACTGTTTTTT.

The rearrangement links TRBV6-1 to TRBJ2-7; no firm D call. Trimming stripped 8 bases from V and 3 bases from J, with 14 bases between. This CDR3 spans 13 amino acids. Germline V gives CDR1 MNHNS, CDR2 SASEGT. CDR3: CASGNNGDYEQYF. Here the CDR3 DNA reads TGTGCCAGCGGTAACAACGGTGACTACGAGCAGTACTTC.

The genes are TRBV18 and TRBJ2-7; TRBD1 aligns across 9 bases. CDR1 is KGHSH, CDR2 LQKENI, per germline. CDR3 length: 16 residues. The J segment lost 2 bases and the V segment lost 4 bases, leaving 9 bases of the junction unmatched. The CDR3 DNA reads TGTGCCAGCTCACTACAGGACAGGGGCGCTGCCTACGAGCAGTACTTC. It is translated as CASSLQDRGAAYEQYF.

The V and J genes are TRBV5-4 and TRBJ1-2, with D perhaps matching TRBD1 (5 bases). This CDR3 has 15 amino acids. Germline CDR1 SGHNT, CDR2 YYREEE (reference sequence). V shed 4 bases and J shed 4 bases, with 17 bases lying between them. The CDR3 is CASSLGGPGSYGYTF. Written as DNA, the CDR3 is TGTGCCAGCAGCCTTGGGGGACCAGGATCCTATGGCTACACCTTC. The full variable domain, completed using reference TRBV5-4 and TRBJ1-2, is ETGVTQSPTHLIKTRGQQVTLRCSSQSGHNTVSWYQQALGQGPQFIFQYYREEENGRGNFPPRFSGLQFPNYSSELNVNALELDDSALYLCASSLGGPGSYGYTFGSGTRLTVV.

The chain combines TRBV27 with TRBJ1-5; D not resolved. Germline-derived CDR1 and CDR2 are MNHEY and SMNVEV (reference sequence). The V end was cut by 0 bases, the J end by 2 bases, with 11 bases between. The CDR3 has 16 residues. CDR3 nucleotide sequence: TGTGCCAGCAGTTTATCGCCGAACAACCGCAATCAGCCCCAGCATTTT. Protein: CASSLSPNNRNQPQHF.

This clone has a handful of counts. The rearrangement uses TRBV10-1 and TRBJ1-2; 7 positions match TRBD1. Germline CDR1 is WNHNN and CDR2 is SYGVQD (reference sequence). The J segment lost 4 bases and the V segment lost 6 bases, leaving 8 bases of the junction unmatched. This CDR3 contains 14 residues. The CDR3 sequence is CASRATGLIYGYTF. The CDR3 DNA sequence: TGCGCCAGCAGAGCGACAGGGTTAATCTATGGCTACACCTTC.

The gene calls are TRBV6-1 and TRBJ2-2; D possibly corresponds to TRBD1 (5 bases). V was trimmed by 4 bases and J by 1 base, leaving 19 bases between them. This CDR3 region has 18 residues. Germline CDR1 MNHNS, CDR2 SASEGT. The CDR3 bases are TGTGCCAGCAGTGTAAGGAGTTGGGGCAATCAGAACACCGGGGAGCTGTTTTTT. Residues: CASSVRSWGNQNTGELFF.

The CDR3 region is CASSHHERRTNEKLFF. The CDR3, as DNA: TGCGCCAGCAGTCACCATGAGAGGAGAACTAATGAAAAACTGTTTTTT. V is TRBV23-1 and J is TRBJ1-4; no definite D call. TRBV23-1 is classed as an ORF, of uncertain function. This CDR3 region has 16 residues. V lost 3 bases, J lost 1 base, and 12 bases lay in between.

There are a few counts of this clone. The chain couples TRBV4-1 to TRBJ1-6; D remains unclear. V was clipped by 0 bases and J by 10 bases, with 7 bases between them. This CDR3 has 13 residues. Germline values: CDR1 MGHRA, CDR2 YSYEKL. CDR3 in DNA: TGCGCCAGCAGCCAAGATTTTGCGTCACCCCTCCACTTT. This encodes CASSQDFASPLHF.

V gene TRBV18 combines with J gene TRBJ1-5; no definite D call. CDR3 size: 15 residues. Trimming took off 2 bases at V and 0 bases at J, with 8 bases between the two ends. CDR1 is KGHSH, CDR2 LQKENI, per germline. CDR3 sequence: CASSPGRTSNQPQHF. The CDR3, as DNA: TGTGCCAGCTCACCAGGGCGGACTAGCAATCAGCCCCAGCATTTT.

The chain recombines TRBV2 with TRBJ1-4; 9 nucleotides line up with TRBD1. Unmatched junction bases numbered 5, after V lost 7 bases and J lost 8 bases. The CDR3 length is 13 residues. The germline gives CDR1 SNHLY, CDR2 FYNNEI. The CDR3: CASTPDRGEKLFF. The CDR3 DNA reads TGTGCCAGCACACCGGACAGGGGAGAAAAACTGTTTTTT.

This CDR3 is CASSPWTGYGNQPQHF. In DNA form, the CDR3 reads TGTGCCAGCAGCCCCTGGACAGGCTATGGCAATCAGCCCCAGCATTTT. V is TRBV11-2 and J is TRBJ1-5; 7 positions match TRBD1. Germline values: CDR1 SGHAT, CDR2 FQNNGV. V lost 5 bases to trimming and J lost 2 bases; unmatched junction nucleotides: 9. The CDR3 runs 16 residues.

This chain joins TRBV7-2 and TRBJ1-1; a possible D gene is TRBD1 (5 bases). CDR1 SGHTA and CDR2 FQGNSA come from the germline V gene. The CDR3 extends over 13 amino acids. V lost 4 bases to trimming and J lost 7 bases, with 13 bases between them. The CDR3 is CASSSVNRNEAFF. Written as DNA, the CDR3 is TGTGCCAGCAGCTCTGTGAACAGGAATGAAGCTTTCTTT.

In this sample, this clone turned up a few times. The rearrangement joins TRBV15 to TRBJ1-5; weak D call: TRBD1 (6 bases). The CDR3 length is 14 residues. V was clipped by 1 base and J by 6 bases, with 10 bases between them. Germline V gene lookup returns CDR1 LNHNV and CDR2 YYDKDF (reference sequence). The DNA for the CDR3 is TGTGCCACCAGCAGAGTGGGGGGCGGTCAGCCCCAGCATTTT. This sequence encodes CATSRVGGGQPQHF.